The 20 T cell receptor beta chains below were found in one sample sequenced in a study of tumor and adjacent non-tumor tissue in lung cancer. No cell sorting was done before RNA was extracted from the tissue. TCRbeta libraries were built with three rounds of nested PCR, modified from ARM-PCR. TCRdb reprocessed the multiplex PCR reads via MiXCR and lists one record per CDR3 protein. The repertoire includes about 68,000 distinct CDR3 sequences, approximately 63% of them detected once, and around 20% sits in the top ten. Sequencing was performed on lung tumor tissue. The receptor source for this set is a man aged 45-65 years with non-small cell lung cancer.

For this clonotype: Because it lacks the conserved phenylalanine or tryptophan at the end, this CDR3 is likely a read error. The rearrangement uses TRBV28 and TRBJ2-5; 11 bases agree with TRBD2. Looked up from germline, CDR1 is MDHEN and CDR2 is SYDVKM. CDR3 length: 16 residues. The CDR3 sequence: CASSRLAGGRGETQYI. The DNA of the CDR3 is TGTGCCAGCAGTCGCCTAGCGGGAGGCCGGGGAGAGACTCAGTACATC.

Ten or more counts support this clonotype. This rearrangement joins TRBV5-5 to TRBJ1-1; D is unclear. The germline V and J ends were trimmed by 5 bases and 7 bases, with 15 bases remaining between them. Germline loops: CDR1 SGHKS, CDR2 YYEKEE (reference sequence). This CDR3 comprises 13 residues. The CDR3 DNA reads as TGTGCCAGCAGGACTATAGGGTTTCGTGAAGCTTTCTTT. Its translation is CASRTIGFREAFF.

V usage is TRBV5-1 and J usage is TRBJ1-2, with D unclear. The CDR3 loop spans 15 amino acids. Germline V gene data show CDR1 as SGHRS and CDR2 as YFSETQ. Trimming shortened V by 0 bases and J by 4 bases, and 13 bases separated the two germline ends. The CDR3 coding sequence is TGCGCCAGCAGCTTGGAAGGCGATACGAGCTATGGCTACACCTTC. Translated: CASSLEGDTSYGYTF.

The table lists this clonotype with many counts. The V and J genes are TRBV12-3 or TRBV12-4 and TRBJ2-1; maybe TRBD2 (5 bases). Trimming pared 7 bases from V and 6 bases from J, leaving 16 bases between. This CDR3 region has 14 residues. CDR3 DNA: TGTGCCAGCACCCCCGGACTCTCAAGCAATGAGCAGTTCTTC. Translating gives CASTPGLSSNEQFF.

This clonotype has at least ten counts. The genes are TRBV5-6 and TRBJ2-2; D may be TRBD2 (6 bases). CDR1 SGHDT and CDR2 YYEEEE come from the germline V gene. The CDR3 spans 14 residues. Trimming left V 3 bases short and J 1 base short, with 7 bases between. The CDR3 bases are TGTGCCAGCAGCTCGACTAGGAACACCGGGGAGCTGTTTTTT. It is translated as CASSSTRNTGELFF.

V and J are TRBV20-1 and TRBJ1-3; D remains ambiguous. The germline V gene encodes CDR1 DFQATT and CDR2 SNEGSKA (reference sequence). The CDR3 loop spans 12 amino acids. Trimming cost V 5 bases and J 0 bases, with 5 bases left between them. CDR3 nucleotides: TGCAGTGCTGGGGTCTCTGGAAACACCATATATTTT. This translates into CSAGVSGNTIYF.

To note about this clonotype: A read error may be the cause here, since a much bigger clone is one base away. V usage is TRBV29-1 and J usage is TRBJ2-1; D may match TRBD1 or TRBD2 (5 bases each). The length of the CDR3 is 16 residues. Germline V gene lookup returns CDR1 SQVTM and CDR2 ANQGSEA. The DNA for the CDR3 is TGCAGCCTTGAAGATCCGGGGCGGCAGGGAACGAATGAGCAGCTCTTC. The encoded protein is CSLEDPGRQGTNEQLF.

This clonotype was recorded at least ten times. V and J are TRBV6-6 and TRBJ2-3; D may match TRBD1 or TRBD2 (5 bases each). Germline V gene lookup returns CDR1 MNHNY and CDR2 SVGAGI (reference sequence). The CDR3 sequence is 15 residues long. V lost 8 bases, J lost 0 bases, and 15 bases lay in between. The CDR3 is CASRRGQGSTDTQYF. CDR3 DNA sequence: TGTGCCAGCCGTCGGGGCCAGGGAAGCACAGATACGCAGTATTTT.

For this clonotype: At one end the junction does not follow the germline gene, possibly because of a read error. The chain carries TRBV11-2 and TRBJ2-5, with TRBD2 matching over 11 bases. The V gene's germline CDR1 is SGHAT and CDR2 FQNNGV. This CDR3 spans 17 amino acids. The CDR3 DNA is TGTGCCAGCAGCTTAGATGAACTAGCGGGGGCCAAAGAGACACAGTACTTC. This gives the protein CASSLDELAGAKETQYF. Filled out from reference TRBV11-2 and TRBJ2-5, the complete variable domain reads EAGVAQSPRYKIIEKRQSVAFWCNPISGHATLYWYQQILGQGPKLLIQFQNNGVVDDSQLPKDRFSAERLKGVDSTLKIQPAKLEDSAVYLCASSLDELAGAKETQYFGPGTRLLVL.

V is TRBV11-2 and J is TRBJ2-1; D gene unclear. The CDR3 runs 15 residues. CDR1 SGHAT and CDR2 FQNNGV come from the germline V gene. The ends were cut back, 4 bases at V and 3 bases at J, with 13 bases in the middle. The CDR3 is CASSSDKGGYNEQFF. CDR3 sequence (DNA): TGTGCCAGCAGCTCAGACAAGGGCGGCTACAATGAGCAGTTCTTC.

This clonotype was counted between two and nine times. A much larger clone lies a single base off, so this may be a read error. The CDR3 loop reads CASRRTLRSSSYNSPLHF. DNA of the CDR3: TGTGCCAGCAGGCGGACACTTAGGTCTAGCTCCTATAATTCACCCCTCCACTTT. The chain is built from TRBV6-5 and TRBJ1-6; D possibly corresponds to TRBD1 (5 bases). Trimming pared 6 bases from V and 0 bases from J, leaving 18 bases between. CDR1 and CDR2 from the germline V gene are MNHEY and SVGAGI. The CDR3 has 18 residues.

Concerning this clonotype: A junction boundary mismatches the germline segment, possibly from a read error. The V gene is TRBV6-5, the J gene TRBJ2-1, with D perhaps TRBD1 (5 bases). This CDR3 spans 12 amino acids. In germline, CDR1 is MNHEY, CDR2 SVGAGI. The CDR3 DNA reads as TGTGCTAGCAGAACCTCAGGGCCTGGGCAGTTCTTC. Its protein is CASRTSGPGQFF.

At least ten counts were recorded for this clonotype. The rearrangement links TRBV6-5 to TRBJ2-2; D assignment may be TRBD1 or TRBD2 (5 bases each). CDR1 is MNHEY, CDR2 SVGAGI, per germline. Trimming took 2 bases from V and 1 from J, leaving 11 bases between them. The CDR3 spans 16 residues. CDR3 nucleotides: TGTGCCAGCAGTTACCGCCGGGACCAGAACACCGGGGAGCTGTTTTTT. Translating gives CASSYRRDQNTGELFF.

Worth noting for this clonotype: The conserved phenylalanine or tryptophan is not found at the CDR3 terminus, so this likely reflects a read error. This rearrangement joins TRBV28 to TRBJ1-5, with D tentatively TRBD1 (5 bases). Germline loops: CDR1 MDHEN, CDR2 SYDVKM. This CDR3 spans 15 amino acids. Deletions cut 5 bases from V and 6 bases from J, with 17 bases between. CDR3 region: CASSRISQGGQPQHS. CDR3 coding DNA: TGTGCCAGCAGTAGGATCAGTCAGGGAGGTCAGCCCCAGCATTCT.

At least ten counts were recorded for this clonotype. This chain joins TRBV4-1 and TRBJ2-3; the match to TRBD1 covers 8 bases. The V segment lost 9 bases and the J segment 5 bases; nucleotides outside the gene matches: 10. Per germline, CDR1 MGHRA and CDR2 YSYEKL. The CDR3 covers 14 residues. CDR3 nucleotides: TGCGCCAGTACGAGGACAGGGTCGATAGATACGCAGTATTTT. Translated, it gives CASTRTGSIDTQYF.

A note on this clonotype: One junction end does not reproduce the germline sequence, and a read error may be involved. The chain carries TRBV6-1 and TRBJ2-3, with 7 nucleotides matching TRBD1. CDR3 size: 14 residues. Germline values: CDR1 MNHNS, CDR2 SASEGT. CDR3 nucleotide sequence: TGTGGCAGCAGACAGGGTGCGCGTACAGATACGCAGTATTTT. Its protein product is CGSRQGARTDTQYF.

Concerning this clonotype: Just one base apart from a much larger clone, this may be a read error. The CDR3 is CASRPGAGRPDTQYF. The CDR3 nucleotides are TGTGCCAGCAGGCCGGGGGCGGGGAGACCAGATACGCAGTATTTT. This chain joins TRBV6-1 and TRBJ2-3, with D perhaps given as TRBD1 or TRBD2 (6 bases each). This CDR3 region has 15 residues. Germline assignment: CDR1 MNHNS and CDR2 SASEGT. V shed 6 bases and J shed 4 bases, with 17 bases lying between them.

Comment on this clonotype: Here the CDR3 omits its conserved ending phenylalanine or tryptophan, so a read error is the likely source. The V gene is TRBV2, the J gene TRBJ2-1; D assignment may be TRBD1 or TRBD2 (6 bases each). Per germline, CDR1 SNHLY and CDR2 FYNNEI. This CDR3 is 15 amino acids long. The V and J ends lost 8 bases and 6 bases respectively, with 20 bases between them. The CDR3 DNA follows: TGTGCCAGCTCCTCGGAAGGGGGAGGCCCCAATGAGCAGTTCTAC. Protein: CASSSEGGGPNEQFY.

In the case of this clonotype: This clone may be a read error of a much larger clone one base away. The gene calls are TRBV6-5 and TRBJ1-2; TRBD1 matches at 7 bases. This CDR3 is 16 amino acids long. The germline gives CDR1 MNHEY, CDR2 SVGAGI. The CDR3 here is CAGRKLTGTYNYGYTF. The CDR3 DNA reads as TGTGCCGGCAGAAAGTTGACAGGGACATATAACTATGGCTACACCTTC.

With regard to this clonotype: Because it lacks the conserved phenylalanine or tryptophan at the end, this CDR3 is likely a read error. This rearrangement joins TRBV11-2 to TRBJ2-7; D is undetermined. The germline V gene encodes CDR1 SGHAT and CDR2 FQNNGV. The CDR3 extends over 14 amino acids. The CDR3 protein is CASSNVPGSYKQYY. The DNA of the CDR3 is TGTGCCAGCAGCAATGTCCCCGGCTCCTACAAGCAGTACTAC.